One and the same sample provided the 20 T cell receptor beta chains below, sequenced in a study of cytomegalovirus exposure and HLA in healthy donors. This table comes from immunoSEQ multiplex PCR, and its TCRdb copy is limited to in-frame clones, with some not included. The repertoire holds around 150,000 clones, with 82% as singletons. Sequencing was performed on PBMCs. Receptors originate from a man in his thirties or forties in good health and CMV-seropositive.

This rearrangement joins TRBV10-2 to TRBJ2-5, with D possibly being TRBD2 (5 bases). This CDR3 has 13 amino acids. Germline assignment: CDR1 WSHSY and CDR2 SAAADI. The V end lost 6 bases, the J end lost 4 bases, and 12 bases lay between the germline ends. The DNA for the CDR3 is TGCGCCAGCAGGATAGGTGGAGGAGAGACCCAGTACTTC. The encoded protein is CASRIGGGETQYF.

In nucleotides, the CDR3 is TGTGCCAGCAGGGACAGCGCTAATCAGCCCCAGCATTTT. Amino acids: CASRDSANQPQHF. The chain couples TRBV6-5 to TRBJ1-5; a possible D gene is TRBD1 (6 bases). CDR1 is MNHEY and CDR2 is SVGAGI in the germline V gene. V was pared by 6 bases and J by 4 bases, with 10 bases between. The CDR3 consists of 13 residues.

The V call is TRBV11-3, the J call TRBJ2-1; 7 bases align to TRBD1. The CDR3 loop spans 15 amino acids. The trim removed 3 bases at V and 5 bases at J, leaving 7 bases unmatched. CDR1 and CDR2 from the germline V gene are SGHNT and YENEEA. CDR3 sequence (DNA): TGTGCCAGCAGCTTCCGACAGGGAGACAACAATGAGCAGTTCTTC. It specifies CASSFRQGDNNEQFF.

This clone was recorded once. A read error may produce the germline difference seen at one junction end. The chain links TRBV5-1 to TRBJ2-5, with 7 bases aligning to TRBD2. This CDR3 region has 14 residues. Germline CDR1 and CDR2: SGHRS and YFSETQ. This chain's CDR3 is CASSLVAGVAGEDF. The CDR3 DNA follows: TGCGCCAGCAGCTTGGTTGCGGGGGTGGCCGGTGAGGACTTC.

Only a few counts were recorded for this clone. The same CDR3 is also encoded by other DNA sequences in this sample. The chain uses TRBV4-2 and TRBJ2-7, with 11 bases matching TRBD1. Looked up from germline, CDR1 is LGHNA and CDR2 is YNFKEQ. The junction had 1 base not matched to a gene; V was cut back by 3 bases and J by 0 bases. The CDR3 has 15 amino acids. CDR3 bases: TGTGCCAGCAGCCAGGGACAGGGGGGCTCCTACGAGCAGTACTTC. This codes for CASSQGQGGSYEQYF.

The rearrangement uses TRBV6-6 and TRBJ2-7, with TRBD2 as a possible D gene (5 bases). V was trimmed by 5 bases and J by 2 bases, leaving 16 bases between them. CDR3 size: 15 residues. Germline V gives CDR1 MNHNY, CDR2 SVGAGI (reference sequence). The CDR3 DNA follows: TGTGCCAGCAGTAGCCACAGCAGCGGCACCTACGAGCAGTACTTC. Its translation is CASSSHSSGTYEQYF.

The CDR3 DNA reads as TGCGCCAGCAGCTCGGGACAGGGAGAAGGCTACACCTTC. It specifies CASSSGQGEGYTF. V gene TRBV5-1 combines with J gene TRBJ1-2; 9 bases are a match to TRBD1. V shed 3 bases and J 8 bases; nucleotides not matched to a gene: 5. The CDR3 runs to 13 residues. The germline V gene has CDR1 SGHRS and CDR2 YFSETQ.

The chain carries TRBV6-6 and TRBJ1-5; a weak D match, TRBD1 (5 bases). The CDR3 covers 14 residues. Per the germline V gene, CDR1 is MNHNY and CDR2 is SVGAGI (reference sequence). V lost 2 bases, J lost 6 bases, and 11 bases lay in between. The CDR3 DNA sequence: TGTGCCAGCAGTTACGTAGGGGTGGCTCAGCCCCAGCATTTT. Its protein is CASSYVGVAQPQHF.

The chain combines TRBV6-1 with TRBJ2-4; the match to TRBD1 covers 8 bases. The CDR3 spans 14 residues. The ends lost 6 bases at V and 5 bases at J; junction bases unmatched: 6. CDR1 is MNHNS, CDR2 SASEGT, per germline. The DNA of the CDR3 is TGTGCCAGCAGCGCAGGGGGCTCCCAAAACATTCAGTACTTC. Its translation is CASSAGGSQNIQYF.

The sample holds a few counts of this clone. The rearrangement joins TRBV10-3 to TRBJ1-1, with D maybe TRBD1 (6 bases). The ends were cut back, 11 bases at V and 1 base at J, with 14 bases in the middle. The CDR3 has 13 amino acids. The germline gives CDR1 ENHRY, CDR2 SYGVKD. The CDR3 here is CAAAGQTNTEAFF. The CDR3 DNA reads TGTGCCGCCGCCGGACAGACGAACACTGAAGCTTTCTTT.

This chain links TRBV5-4 with TRBJ2-3, with TRBD1 matching over 8 bases. J lost 4 bases, V lost 5 bases, and 12 bases had no gene match. The CDR3 length is 16 residues. Germline CDR1 is SGHNT and CDR2 is YYREEE (reference sequence). CDR3 sequence: CASSFRTGLSSDTQYF. In DNA, the CDR3 is TGTGCCAGCAGTTTTCGGACAGGGTTAAGTTCAGATACGCAGTATTTT. The full variable domain, rest sourced from reference TRBV5-4 and TRBJ2-3, is ETGVTQSPTHLIKTRGQQVTLRCSSQSGHNTVSWYQQALGQGPQFIFQYYREEENGRGNFPPRFSGLQFPNYSSELNVNALELDDSALYLCASSFRTGLSSDTQYFGPGTRLTVL.

This rearrangement joins TRBV18 to TRBJ1-2, with 7 bases that match TRBD1. Looked up from germline, CDR1 is KGHSH and CDR2 is LQKENI. The CDR3 totals 15 residues. Trimming removed 3 bases from V and 2 bases from J; junction bases left unmatched: 6. The CDR3 nucleotides are TGTGCCAGCTCACCGGACAGGCAGAAAAACTATGGCTACACCTTC. Residues: CASSPDRQKNYGYTF. Variable domain in full (rest from reference TRBV18 and TRBJ1-2): NAGVMQNPRHLVRRRGQEARLRCSPMKGHSHVYWYRQLPEEGLKFMVYLQKENIIDESGMPKERFSAEFPKEGPSILRIQQVVRGDSAAYFCASSPDRQKNYGYTFGSGTRLTVV.

In nucleotides, the CDR3 is TGTGCCAGCAGTTTCGGCCAGCGCACTGAAGCTTTCTTT. Its protein is CASSFGQRTEAFF. This sequence joins TRBV7-9 and TRBJ1-1; D call uncertain. Germline loops: CDR1 SEHNR, CDR2 FQNEAQ (reference sequence). Trimming pared 6 bases from V and 4 bases from J, leaving 12 bases between. The CDR3 is 13 amino acids.

CDR3 protein: CASSVALEVLGPGNTIYF. CDR3 coding DNA: TGTGCCAGCAGCGTAGCTTTGGAAGTCTTGGGGCCTGGAAACACCATATATTTT. The chain uses TRBV9 and TRBJ1-3, with a tentative D call TRBD1 (5 bases). CDR3 length: 18 amino acids. CDR1 is SGDLS and CDR2 is YYNGEE in the germline V gene. The V end lost 0 bases, the J end lost 2 bases, and 18 bases lay between the germline ends.

The V gene is TRBV11-1, the J gene TRBJ2-3; 9 bases are shared with TRBD1. Germline V lookup: CDR1 SGHAT, CDR2 FQDESV (reference sequence). This CDR3 contains 15 residues. The V segment lost 1 base and the J segment 2 bases; nucleotides outside the gene matches: 1. The CDR3 spells CASSLGTGATDTQYF. The CDR3 nucleotides are TGTGCCAGCAGCTTAGGGACAGGGGCCACAGATACGCAGTATTTT. Using reference TRBV11-1 and TRBJ2-3 for the parts outside the CDR3, the full variable domain is EAEVAQSPRYKITEKSQAVAFWCDPISGHATLYWYRQILGQGPELLVQFQDESVVDDSQLPKDRFSAERLKGVDSTLKIQPAELGDSAMYLCASSLGTGATDTQYFGPGTRLTVL.

The V gene is TRBV29-1, the J gene TRBJ2-5; possibly TRBD1 for D (6 bases). CDR1 and CDR2 (germline): SQVTM, ANQGSEA. The CDR3 has 15 residues. The V gene lost 6 bases and the J gene lost 6 bases, with 23 bases spanning the gap. CDR3: CSVVPQEQGSQTQYF. The CDR3 DNA follows: TGCAGCGTCGTGCCCCAAGAACAGGGATCCCAGACCCAGTACTTC.

The rearrangement links TRBV7-2 to TRBJ2-3; D unresolved. The V end was cut by 7 bases, the J end by 0 bases, with 8 bases between. From germline, CDR1 is SGHTA and CDR2 FQGNSA. The CDR3 length is 13 residues. The CDR3 nucleotides read TGTGCCAGCACCCCCGGTAGCACAGATACGCAGTATTTT. Residues: CASTPGSTDTQYF.

The chain combines TRBV6-6 with TRBJ2-1; tentative D call: TRBD2 (6 bases). Trimming took 2 bases from V and 12 from J, leaving 11 bases between them. The CDR3 runs to 12 residues. The germline gives CDR1 MNHNY, CDR2 SVGAGI (reference sequence). The CDR3: CASSYPVGGQFF. The CDR3 DNA follows: TGTGCCAGCAGTTACCCGGTGGGGGGGCAGTTCTTC.

The rearrangement joins TRBV27 to TRBJ2-1, with TRBD2 matching over 8 bases. CDR1 MNHEY and CDR2 SMNVEV come from the germline V gene (reference sequence). V lost 6 bases and J lost 6; bases outside the gene matches: 7. The CDR3 sequence is 14 residues long. The CDR3 DNA reads TGTGCCAGCAGCCCCCCCGCGGGGGGCAATGAGCAGTTCTTC. Translating gives CASSPPAGGNEQFF.

The genes are TRBV29-1 and TRBJ1-2; D is possibly TRBD1 (5 bases). V shed 6 bases and J shed 4 bases, with 18 bases lying between them. This CDR3 spans 14 amino acids. Germline-derived CDR1 and CDR2 are SQVTM and ANQGSEA. In nucleotides, the CDR3 is TGCAGCGTAGTGACAGACATACCCTTCTATGGCTACACCTTC. It is translated as CSVVTDIPFYGYTF.